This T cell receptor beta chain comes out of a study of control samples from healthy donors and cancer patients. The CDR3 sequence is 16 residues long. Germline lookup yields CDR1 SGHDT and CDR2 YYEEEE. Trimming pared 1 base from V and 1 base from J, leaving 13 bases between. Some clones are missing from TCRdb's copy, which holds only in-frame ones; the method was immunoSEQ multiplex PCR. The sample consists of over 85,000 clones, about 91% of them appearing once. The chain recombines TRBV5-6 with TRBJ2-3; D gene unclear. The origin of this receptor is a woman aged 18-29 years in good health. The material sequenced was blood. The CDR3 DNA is TGTGCCAGCAGCTTGACTTCCTTCACGGGCACAGATACGCAGTATTTT. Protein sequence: CASSLTSFTGTDTQYF.